Listed below are T cell receptor beta chains from one sample, sequenced in a study of blood T cell repertoires in COVID-19. Data came from immunoSEQ multiplex PCR; TCRdb stores just in-frame clones and leaves some out. The sample contains 250,000 to 350,000 clones, approximately 88% of which appear only once. Sequenced sample: peripheral blood. The receptors come from a woman aged 40-49 years who had recovered from COVID-19. The CDR3 runs from the conserved cysteine through the conserved F or W. The D gene is left open where the match is weak. Rows may omit the clone size; those that give it use once, few, many or a size class.

17 | TRBJ2-3 | - | TRBD2 | TRBV27 | TGTGCCAGCAGTTTTTCCCGCCAGGGGACTAGAGGGGATACGCAGTATTTT | CASSFSRQGTRGDTQYF
15 | TRBJ2-7 | - | TRBD2 | TRBV27 | TGTGCCAGCAGCAGCAGACTAGCGAACTCCTACGAGCAGTACTTC | CASSSRLANSYEQYF
19 | TRBJ2-1 | - | TRBD2 | TRBV18 | TGTGCCAGCTCACCGATCGGAGCGAGCGGGGCGAGCTCCTACAATGAGCAGTTCTTC | CASSPIGASGASSYNEQFF
14 | TRBJ2-1 | - | TRBD2 | TRBV29-1 | TGCAGCGTTGTGGGGTTAGCGGGAGGGGATGAGCAGTTCTTC | CSVVGLAGGDEQFF
14 | TRBJ2-7 | - | - | TRBV15 | TGTGCCACCAGCAGAGGGGCGGGATCCTACGAGCAGTACTTC | CATSRGAGSYEQYF
13 | TRBJ2-3 | - | TRBD1 | TRBV13 | TGTGCCAGCAGAAGGACAGGGAGAGATACGCAGTATTTT | CASRRTGRDTQYF
15 | TRBJ2-1 | - | - | TRBV5-1 | TGCGCCAGCAGCTTGGCCGGGGCAGGGGTCAATGAGCAGTTCTTC | CASSLAGAGVNEQFF
13 | TRBJ2-7 | - | TRBD1 | TRBV30 | TGTGCCTGGGAGCCGGGACAGGGGGGCGAGCAGTACTTC | CAWEPGQGGEQYF
15 | TRBJ2-7 | once | TRBD1 | TRBV7-9 | TGTGCCAGCAGCCAGACAGGGGATGGGTCCTACGAGCAGTACTTC | CASSQTGDGSYEQYF
15 | TRBJ2-7 | - | - | TRBV27 | TGTGCCAGCAGTCCCGATAGCACCCCGGCCTACGAGCAGTACTTC | CASSPDSTPAYEQYF
19 | TRBJ2-5 | once | TRBD2 | TRBV7-8 | TGTGCCAGCAGCTTTTTCATCCTCCAACTAGCGCTAGACCAAGAGACTCAGTACTTC | CASSFFILQLALDQETQYF
16 | TRBJ2-5 | - | - | TRBV2 | TGTGCCAGCAGTGAGAGAGGCCGAATCGTCCAAGAGACCCAGTACTTC | CASSERGRIVQETQYF
14 | TRBJ2-1 | - | - | TRBV7-2 | TGTGCCAGCAGCCTCATGCCGGGATACAATGAGCAGTTCTTC | CASSLMPGYNEQFF
15 | TRBJ1-3 | few | - | TRBV3-1/TRBV3-2 | TGTGCCAGCAGCCACCAAGACAGGATTGGAAACACCATATATTTT | CASSHQDRIGNTIYF
15 | TRBJ1-5 | - | TRBD1 | TRBV19 | TGTGCCAGTAGTATTTCCGGACAGGTCAATCAGCCCCAGCATTTT | CASSISGQVNQPQHF
17 | TRBJ2-3 | - | TRBD2 | TRBV9 | TGTGCCAGCAGCGTAGAAGTTTCAGCGGGAGTAAGAAATACGCAGTATTTT | CASSVEVSAGVRNTQYF
16 | TRBJ2-1 | - | TRBD2 | TRBV5-6 | TGTGCCAGCAGCTTGGCTCTAGCGGGATGGGGCAATGAGCAGTTCTTC | CASSLALAGWGNEQFF
16 | TRBJ1-3 | - | TRBD1 | TRBV5-8 | TGTGCCAGCAGCTTGGTGCCCGGGACAGGTGGAAACACCATATATTTT | CASSLVPGTGGNTIYF
15 | TRBJ2-1 | few | - | TRBV7-2 | TGTGCCAGCAGCTTAGAACCGCCGTCTCTTGTCGGGCAGTTCTTC | CASSLEPPSLVGQFF
18 | TRBJ2-1 | - | TRBD2 | TRBV24-1 | TGTGCCACCAGTGATTTGCCGGGACTAGCGGGAGAGCGCAATGAGCAGTTCTTC | CATSDLPGLAGERNEQFF
13 | TRBJ2-1 | - | - | TRBV5-1 | TGCGCCAGCAGCTTTCCGGAGAGGGTTGAGCAGTTCTTC | CASSFPERVEQFF
14 | TRBJ2-7 | once | TRBD1 | TRBV3-1/TRBV3-2 | TGTGCCAGCAGCCCTCGACAGGGGGCAAATGAGCAGTACTTC | CASSPRQGANEQYF
17 | TRBJ2-1 | - | TRBD1 | TRBV5-4 | TGTGCCAGCAGCTTGGCACGCGACAGGGGCCTCCGCAATGAGCAGTTCTTC | CASSLARDRGLRNEQFF
13 | TRBJ2-1 | - | TRBD2 | TRBV6-4 | TGTGCCAGCAGTGAGCTAGCGGGAGGGCCGAAGTTCTTC | CASSELAGGPKFF
16 | TRBJ2-1 | - | TRBD2 | TRBV19 | TGTGCCAGTAGTATAGCTGGCGGGAGTAGCTACAATGAGCAGTTCTTC | CASSIAGGSSYNEQFF
15 | TRBJ1-2 | - | TRBD1 | TRBV5-6 | TGTGCCAGCAGCTTGGGACAGGGTACTTACTATGGCTACACCTTC | CASSLGQGTYYGYTF
15 | TRBJ2-5 | - | TRBD1 | TRBV7-2 | TGTGCCAGCAGCTCCGGACAGGGGTACCAAGAGACCCAGTACTTC | CASSSGQGYQETQYF
17 | TRBJ2-1 | - | TRBD2 | TRBV5-1 | TGCGCCAGCAGACCGACTAGCGGGAGGATTACCTACAATGAGCAGTTCTTC | CASRPTSGRITYNEQFF
15 | TRBJ1-5 | few | TRBD1 | TRBV5-6 | TGTGCCAGTAGTACAGGGGGCTTTAGCAATCAGCCCCAGCATTTT | CASSTGGFSNQPQHF
14 | TRBJ2-5 | - | - | TRBV7-3 | TGTGCCAGCAGCTTAACCTCGGGCCAAGAGACCCAGTACTTC | CASSLTSGQETQYF
11 | TRBJ1-2 | - | - | TRBV28 | TGTGCCAGCAGTTTCACAGATGGCTACACCTTC | CASSFTDGYTF
14 | TRBJ2-1 | - | - | TRBV30 | TGTGCCTGGTCTACGGGAGTAAGCTACAATGAGCAGTTCTTC | CAWSTGVSYNEQFF
15 | TRBJ2-3 | - | - | TRBV9 | TGTGCCAGCAGCGTAGCTCGTCGGGGGACAGATACGCAGTATTTT | CASSVARRGTDTQYF
14 | TRBJ1-1 | few | - | TRBV10-2 | TGCGCCAGCAGTGAGAACAGGGTGAGCGCTGAAGCTTTCTTT | CASSENRVSAEAFF
13 | TRBJ1-6 | - | TRBD1 | TRBV2 | TGTGCCAGCAGTGAAACAGGGGGTTCACCCCTCCACTTT | CASSETGGSPLHF
17 | TRBJ2-7 | few | TRBD1 | TRBV19 | TGTGCCAGTTCTCTCTGGTCGGGGACAGGGGTCGCCTACGAGCAGTACTTC | CASSLWSGTGVAYEQYF
15 | TRBJ2-7 | - | TRBD2 | TRBV7-9 | TGTGCCAGCAGCTTAGTATCAGCGGGAGCTTACGAGCAGTACTTC | CASSLVSAGAYEQYF
15 | TRBJ2-3 | - | - | TRBV11-2 | TGTGCCAGCAGCTTTGGATCGGGTTCCACAGATACGCAGTATTTT | CASSFGSGSTDTQYF
17 | TRBJ2-1 | - | TRBD2 | TRBV30 | TGTGCCTGTGTAAGCGGGAGGGCCCTCTTCTCAAGGGATGAGCAGTTCTTC | CACVSGRALFSRDEQFF
13 | TRBJ2-5 | - | - | TRBV12-3/TRBV12-4 | TGTGCCAGCAGCGGACTAACACAAGAGACCCAGTACTTC | CASSGLTQETQYF
17 | TRBJ2-3 | - | - | TRBV21-1 | TGTGCCAGCAGCAAAGCCCTAGCGGGAGGGCCGACAGATACGCAGTATTTT | CASSKALAGGPTDTQYF
14 | TRBJ1-2 | - | - | TRBV28 | TGTGCCAGCAGTCTCAAACAGGGCGCCTATGGCTACACCTTC | CASSLKQGAYGYTF
15 | TRBJ2-1 | - | - | TRBV6-2/TRBV6-3 | TGTGCCAGCAGTTACTTCGGGACTGGCAACAATGAGCAGTTCTTC | CASSYFGTGNNEQFF
16 | TRBJ2-7 | - | TRBD2 | TRBV3-1/TRBV3-2 | TGTGCCAGCAGCCCTGGGGTCCTAGCGGGAGGGTCCGAGCAGTACTTC | CASSPGVLAGGSEQYF
20 | TRBJ2-2 | - | TRBD2 | TRBV30 | TGTGCCTGGAACTCCGCCTTACTAGCGGGAGGGCCCTCGAACACCGGGGAGCTGTTTTTT | CAWNSALLAGGPSNTGELFF
16 | TRBJ2-1 | - | TRBD1 | TRBV24-1 | TGTGCCACCAGCGCGGGACAGGGTAGCCCCTACAATGAGCAGTTCTTC | CATSAGQGSPYNEQFF
12 | TRBJ2-7 | - | TRBD2 | TRBV16 | TGTGCCAGCGAGCGGGAGACCAACGAGCAGTACTTC | CASERETNEQYF
16 | TRBJ2-3 | - | TRBD2 | TRBV18 | TGTGCCAGCTCACCTTCACTAGCGCCGGGGGAAGATACGCAGTATTTT | CASSPSLAPGEDTQYF
15 | TRBJ1-6 | - | TRBD1 | TRBV2 | TGTGCCAGCAGTTTACAGGGGAGCCTTAATTCACCCCTCCACTTT | CASSLQGSLNSPLHF
13 | TRBJ1-2 | - | TRBD1 | TRBV7-9 | TGTGCCAGCAGCCTCGGACAGGACCCGAATTTCTCCTTC | CASSLGQDPNFSF
13 | TRBJ1-1 | few | - | TRBV18 | TGTGCCAGCTCACCACGAGCCGGGGCTGAAGCTTTCTTT | CASSPRAGAEAFF
15 | TRBJ2-3 | - | TRBD2 | TRBV25-1 | TGTGCCAGCAGTGTAACTAGCGGAAAGTCAGATACGCAGTATTTT | CASSVTSGKSDTQYF
15 | TRBJ1-4 | few | - | TRBV19 | TGTGCCAGTAGTATGGGGGCCAGGGGAGCGGAAAAACTGTTTTTT | CASSMGARGAEKLFF
12 | TRBJ2-7 | - | - | TRBV10-3 | TGTGCCATCAGCCAGGGCTCCTACGAGCAGTACTTC | CAISQGSYEQYF
17 | TRBJ2-3 | once | TRBD1 | TRBV5-1 | TGCGCCAGCAGCCCGGTGACAGGGGTTGAGGTAACAGATACGCAGTATTTT | CASSPVTGVEVTDTQYF
14 | TRBJ2-1 | - | - | TRBV9 | TGTGCCAGCAGCGTAGATCAGGGTATGAATGAGCAGTTCTTC | CASSVDQGMNEQFF
14 | TRBJ2-3 | - | - | TRBV30 | TGTGCCTGGAGTGTGGCTAGCCGCACAGATACGCAGTATTTT | CAWSVASRTDTQYF